The rows below give T cell receptor beta chains drawn from one sample of a study of blood T cell repertoires in COVID-19. The method was immunoSEQ multiplex PCR; TCRdb's version includes in-frame clones alone and lacks a portion of them. The sample shows more than 250,000 clones, about 89% of them seen only once. The sequenced sample was peripheral blood. The receptors were gathered from a man younger than 35 who had recovered from COVID-19. Both conserved end residues are part of each CDR3. A D gene is named only where the DNA matches it firmly. Some rows have no size entry. The others give once, few or many, or a class for an expanded clone.

-	TRBV3-1/TRBV3-2	TRBD2	TRBJ2-7	TGTGCCAGCAGCCCCTCACTAGCGGGAGAACCCTACGAGCAGTACTTC	CASSPSLAGEPYEQYF
once	TRBV11-3	-	TRBJ2-1	TGTGCCAGCAGCTTGGGGGGGCCCACCTACAATGAGCAGTTCTTC	CASSLGGPTYNEQFF
-	TRBV15	TRBD2	TRBJ2-1	TGTGCCACCAGCAGATCACTAGCGGGGCTCAACAATGAGCAGTTCTTC	CATSRSLAGLNNEQFF
-	TRBV6-5	-	TRBJ2-5	TGTGCCAGCAGTCGCTACCGGGGTGGAGAGACCCAGTACTTC	CASSRYRGGETQYF
-	TRBV5-1	-	TRBJ2-6	TGCGCCAGCAGCCAACAGCCTTCCTCTGGGGCCAACGTCCTGACTTTC	CASSQQPSSGANVLTF
-	TRBV4-1	TRBD1	TRBJ1-6	TGCGCCAGCAGCCGCCCCGGGACAGGTCCGTATTCACCCCTCCACTTT	CASSRPGTGPYSPLHF
-	TRBV24-1	-	TRBJ2-1	TGTGCCACCAGTGACACCGACAGAAGCTCCTACAATGAGCAGTTCTTC	CATSDTDRSSYNEQFF
-	TRBV5-6	TRBD1	TRBJ1-2	TGTGCCAGCAGCTTGGGCGACAGGGGGCGCGGAAACTATGGCTACACCTTC	CASSLGDRGRGNYGYTF
-	TRBV30	TRBD2	TRBJ2-5	TGTGCCTGGAAGGGGGCTAGCGGGGGATGGCCCCAGTACTTC	CAWKGASGGWPQYF
-	TRBV19	-	TRBJ1-5	TGTGCCAGTAGGGGAGGGGACTTCGGTCAGCCCCAGCATTTT	CASRGGDFGQPQHF
-	TRBV18	-	TRBJ1-1	TGTGCCAGCTCACCACCGGGGGCGGTGACTGAAGCTTTCTTT	CASSPPGAVTEAFF
-	TRBV6-2/TRBV6-3	TRBD2	TRBJ2-7	TGTGCCAGCAGTAGCCTGACCGGGACTAGCGACTCCTACGAGCAGTACTTC	CASSSLTGTSDSYEQYF
-	TRBV7-9	TRBD1	TRBJ1-4	TGTGCCAGCAGCTTTCAGGGGGTTAATGAAAAACTGTTTTTT	CASSFQGVNEKLFF
-	TRBV9	-	TRBJ1-4	TGTGCCAGCAGCGGCAAGACAGGTGTAAATGAAAAACTGTTTTTT	CASSGKTGVNEKLFF
-	TRBV29-1	-	TRBJ2-7	TGCAGCGATGACCCACAGGACTACGAGCAGTACTTC	CSDDPQDYEQYF
-	TRBV6-1	-	TRBJ2-3	TGTGCCAGCAGTGAAGCAGGTCGGGATGCCACAGATACGCAGTATTTT	CASSEAGRDATDTQYF
-	TRBV6-5	TRBD2	TRBJ2-1	TGTGCCAGCAGAACGGGGGGGCGGTTCAATGAGCAGTTCTTC	CASRTGGRFNEQFF